The 7 T cell receptor beta chains presented below share a single source sample, sequenced in a study of shared T cell receptors in the human thymus. Assay used: immunoSEQ multiplex PCR; TCRdb lists only in-frame clones, some missing. The sample carries about 610,000 clones, more than 75% recorded once. The same data also contributed to another study, on human thymus T cells.

The sample consisted of thymocytes. The receptors here all came from a boy under two years old with a congenital heart defect.

This clone was counted a single time. V is TRBV28 and J is TRBJ1-4, with D possibly being TRBD1 (5 bases). CDR1 MDHEN and CDR2 SYDVKM come from the germline V gene. The CDR3 has 12 residues. Deletions cut 8 bases from V and 5 bases from J, with 9 bases between. The CDR3 DNA follows: TGTGCCAGCTTGGGGGGAAATGAAAAACTGTTTTTT. It encodes CASLGGNEKLFF.

The chain employs TRBV7-3 and TRBJ1-2; D might be TRBD1 (5 bases). The V gene lost 9 bases and the J gene lost 2 bases, with 13 bases spanning the gap. Germline V gene sequence: CDR1 SGHTA, CDR2 FQGTGA. The CDR3 covers 13 residues. DNA for the CDR3: TGTGCCAGGAGGTACAGGCGGAACTATGGCTACACCTTC. Translated, it gives CARRYRRNYGYTF.

This clone was counted a few times. The chain joins TRBV5-8 to TRBJ1-2; TRBD1 agrees at 9 bases. The CDR3 covers 17 residues. V shed 4 bases, J shed 6 bases, and the junction held 16 bases outside the gene matches. Germline CDR1 SGHTS, CDR2 YDEGEE. The CDR3 bases are TGTGCCAGCAGCCCACAAGGGGGACAGGGTTCCGTCAATGGCTACACCTTC. As protein: CASSPQGGQGSVNGYTF.

The gene calls are TRBV28 and TRBJ2-6, with TRBD1 identical over 7 bases. Germline V CDR1 and CDR2: MDHEN, SYDVKM. With V trimmed by 5 bases and J by 0 bases, 10 bases remained unmatched. CDR3 length: 18 amino acids. CDR3 sequence reads: CASSLGTADNSGANVLTF. CDR3 sequence (DNA): TGTGCCAGCAGTCTCGGGACAGCGGATAACTCTGGGGCCAACGTCCTGACTTTC.

The chain joins TRBV4-3 to TRBJ2-3, with 7 nucleotides matching TRBD1. The V and J ends lost 1 base and 4 bases, in that order; junction bases with no gene match: 8. The CDR3 sequence is 16 residues long. Germline CDR1 and CDR2: LGHNA and YSLEER. The CDR3 region is CASSQGKDQGADTQYF. The CDR3 DNA sequence: TGCGCCAGCAGCCAAGGAAAGGACCAGGGGGCAGATACGCAGTATTTT.

The count of this clone is one. CDR3 region: CASSLAGRPGVPYEQYF. CDR3 coding DNA: TGTGCCAGCAGCTTAGCGGGTCGGCCAGGGGTTCCCTACGAGCAGTACTTC. This chain uses TRBV11-3 with TRBJ2-7; D might be TRBD1 (6 bases). V lost 1 base and J lost 2, with 18 bases in between. The CDR3 totals 17 residues. CDR1 and CDR2 from the germline V gene are SGHNT and YENEEA.

This rearrangement joins TRBV2 to TRBJ2-3; 16 bases map to TRBD2. Germline CDR1 reads SNHLY; CDR2 reads FYNNEI. The CDR3 is 17 amino acids. V lost 5 bases and J lost 5; bases outside the gene matches: 7. The DNA of the CDR3 is TGTGCCAGCAGTACTACGGGACTAGCGGGAGGGCGAGATACGCAGTATTTT. Translated, it gives CASSTTGLAGGRDTQYF.